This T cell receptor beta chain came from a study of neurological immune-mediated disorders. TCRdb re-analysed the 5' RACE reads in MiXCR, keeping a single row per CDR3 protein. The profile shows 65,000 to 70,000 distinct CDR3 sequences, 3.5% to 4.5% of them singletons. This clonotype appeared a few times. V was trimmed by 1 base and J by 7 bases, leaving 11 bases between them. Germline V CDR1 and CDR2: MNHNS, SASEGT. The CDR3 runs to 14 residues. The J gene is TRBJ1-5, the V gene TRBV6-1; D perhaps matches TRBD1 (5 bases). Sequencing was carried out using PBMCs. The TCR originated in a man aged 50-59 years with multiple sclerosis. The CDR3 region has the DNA TGTGCCAGCAGTGAAGTGGCAGGGAGGCAGCCCCAGCATTTT. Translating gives CASSEVAGRQPQHF.